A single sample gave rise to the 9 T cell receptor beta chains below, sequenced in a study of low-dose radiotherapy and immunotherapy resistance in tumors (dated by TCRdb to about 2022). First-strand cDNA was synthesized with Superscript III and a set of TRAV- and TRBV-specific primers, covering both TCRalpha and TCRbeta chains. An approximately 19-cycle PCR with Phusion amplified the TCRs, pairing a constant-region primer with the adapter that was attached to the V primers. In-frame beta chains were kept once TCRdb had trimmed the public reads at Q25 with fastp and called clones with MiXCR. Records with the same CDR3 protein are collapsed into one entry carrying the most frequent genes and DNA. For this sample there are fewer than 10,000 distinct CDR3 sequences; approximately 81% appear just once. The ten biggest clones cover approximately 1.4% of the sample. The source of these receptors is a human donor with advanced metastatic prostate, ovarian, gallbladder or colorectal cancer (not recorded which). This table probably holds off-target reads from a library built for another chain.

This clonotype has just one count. Here the CDR3 reads CASSPWTSGEQYF. DNA for the CDR3: TGTGCCAGCAGTCCGTGGACTAGCGGCGAGCAGTACTTC. The rearrangement links TRBV28 to TRBJ2-7, with 10 bases that match TRBD2. V was clipped by 5 bases and J by 6 bases; unmatched bases: 4. CDR1 and CDR2 (germline): MDHEN, SYDVKM. The CDR3 is made up of 13 amino acids. Variable domain in full (rest from reference TRBV28 and TRBJ2-7): DVKVTQSSRYLVKRTGEKVFLECVQDMDHENMFWYRQDPGLGLRLIYFSYDVKMKEKGDIPEGYSVSREKKERFSLILESASTNQTSMYLCASSPWTSGEQYFGPGTRLTVT.

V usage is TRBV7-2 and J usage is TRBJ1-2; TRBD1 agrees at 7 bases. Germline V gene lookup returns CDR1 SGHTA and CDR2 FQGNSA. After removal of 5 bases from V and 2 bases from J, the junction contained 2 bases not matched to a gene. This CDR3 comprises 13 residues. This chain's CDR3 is CASSQGQNYGYTF. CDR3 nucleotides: TGTGCCAGCAGCCAGGGACAGAACTATGGCTACACCTTC.

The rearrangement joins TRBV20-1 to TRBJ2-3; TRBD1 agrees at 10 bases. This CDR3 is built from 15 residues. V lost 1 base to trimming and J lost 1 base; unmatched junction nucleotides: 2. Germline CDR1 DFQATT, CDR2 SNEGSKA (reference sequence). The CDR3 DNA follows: TGCAGTGCTAGAGGGGACAGGGGACGCACAGATACGCAGTATTTT. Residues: CSARGDRGRTDTQYF.

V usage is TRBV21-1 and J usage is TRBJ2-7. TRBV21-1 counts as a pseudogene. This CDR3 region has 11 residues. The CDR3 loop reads CASSKTREQYF. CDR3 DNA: TGTGCCAGCAGCAAAACAAGAGAGCAGTACTTC.

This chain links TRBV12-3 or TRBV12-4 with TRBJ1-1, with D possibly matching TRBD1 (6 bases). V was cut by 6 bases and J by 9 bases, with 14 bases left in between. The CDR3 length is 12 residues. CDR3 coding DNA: TGTGCCAGCAGGGGACAAGGCTCCCAAGCTTTCTTT. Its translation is CASRGQGSQAFF.

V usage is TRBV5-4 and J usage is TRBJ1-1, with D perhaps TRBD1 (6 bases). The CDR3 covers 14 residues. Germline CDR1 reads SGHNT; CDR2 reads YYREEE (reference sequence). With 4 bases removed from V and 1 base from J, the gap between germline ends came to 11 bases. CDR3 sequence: CASSRTEANTEAFF. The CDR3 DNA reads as TGTGCCAGCAGCCGGACAGAGGCGAACACTGAAGCTTTCTTT.

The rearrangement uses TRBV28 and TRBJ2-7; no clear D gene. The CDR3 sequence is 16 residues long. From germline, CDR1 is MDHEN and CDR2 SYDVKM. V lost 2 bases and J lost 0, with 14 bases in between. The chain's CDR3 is CASSLTGLRSSYEQYF. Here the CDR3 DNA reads TGTGCCAGCAGTTTAACCGGGCTGAGGAGCTCCTACGAGCAGTACTTC.

The CDR3: CASSIPGAHYEQYF. In nucleotides, the CDR3 is TGTGCCAGTAGTATCCCGGGGGCCCACTACGAGCAGTACTTC. The chain is built from TRBV19 and TRBJ2-7; D could derive from TRBD1 or TRBD2 (6 bases each). Per the germline V gene, CDR1 is LNHDA and CDR2 is SQIVND (reference sequence). V was cut by 3 bases and J by 3 bases, with 12 bases left in between. CDR3 length: 14 residues.

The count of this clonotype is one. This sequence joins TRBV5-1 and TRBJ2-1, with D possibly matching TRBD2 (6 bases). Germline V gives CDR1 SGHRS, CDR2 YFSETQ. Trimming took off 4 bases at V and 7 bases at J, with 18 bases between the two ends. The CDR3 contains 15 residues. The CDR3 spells CASSIWGEVRNEQFF. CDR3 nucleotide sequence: TGCGCCAGCAGCATATGGGGGGAGGTTCGGAATGAGCAGTTCTTC.